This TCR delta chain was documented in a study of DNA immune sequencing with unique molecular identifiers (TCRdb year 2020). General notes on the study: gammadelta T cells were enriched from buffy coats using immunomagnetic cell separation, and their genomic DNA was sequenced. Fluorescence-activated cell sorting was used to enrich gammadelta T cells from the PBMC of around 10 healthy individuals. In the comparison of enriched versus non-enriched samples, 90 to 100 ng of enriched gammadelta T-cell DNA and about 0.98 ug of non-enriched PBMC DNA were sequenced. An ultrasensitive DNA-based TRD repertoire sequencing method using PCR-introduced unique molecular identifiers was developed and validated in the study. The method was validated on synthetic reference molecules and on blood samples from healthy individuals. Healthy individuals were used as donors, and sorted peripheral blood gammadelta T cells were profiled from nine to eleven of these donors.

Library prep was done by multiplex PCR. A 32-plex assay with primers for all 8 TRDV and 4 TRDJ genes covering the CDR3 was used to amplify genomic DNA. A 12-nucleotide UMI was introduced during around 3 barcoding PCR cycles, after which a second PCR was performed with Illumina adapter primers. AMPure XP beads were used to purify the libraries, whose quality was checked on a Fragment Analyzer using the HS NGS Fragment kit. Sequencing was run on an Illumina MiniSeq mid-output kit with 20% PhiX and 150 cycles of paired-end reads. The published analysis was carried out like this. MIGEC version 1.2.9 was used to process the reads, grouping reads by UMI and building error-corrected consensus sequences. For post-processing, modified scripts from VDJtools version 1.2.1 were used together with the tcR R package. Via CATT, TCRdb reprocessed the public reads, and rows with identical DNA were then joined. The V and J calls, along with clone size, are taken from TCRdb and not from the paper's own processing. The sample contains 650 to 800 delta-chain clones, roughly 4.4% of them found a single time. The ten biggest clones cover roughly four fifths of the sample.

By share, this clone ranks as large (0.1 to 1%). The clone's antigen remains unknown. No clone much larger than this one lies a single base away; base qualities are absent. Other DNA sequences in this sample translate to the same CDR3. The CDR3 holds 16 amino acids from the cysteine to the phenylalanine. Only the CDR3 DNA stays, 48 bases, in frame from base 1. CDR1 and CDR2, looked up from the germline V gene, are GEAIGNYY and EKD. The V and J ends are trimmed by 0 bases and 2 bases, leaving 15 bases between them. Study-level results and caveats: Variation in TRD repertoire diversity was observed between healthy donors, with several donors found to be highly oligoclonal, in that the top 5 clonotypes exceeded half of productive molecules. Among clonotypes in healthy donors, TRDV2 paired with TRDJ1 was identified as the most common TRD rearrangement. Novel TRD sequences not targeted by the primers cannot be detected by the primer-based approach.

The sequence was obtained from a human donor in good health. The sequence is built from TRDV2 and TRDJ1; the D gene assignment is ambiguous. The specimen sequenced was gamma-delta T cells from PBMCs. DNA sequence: TGTGCCTGTGACACCCTACTTAGCGAGGGGACCGATAAACTCATCTTT. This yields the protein CACDTLLSEGTDKLIF.